The clone carrying this T cell receptor beta chain has more than one count but fewer than ten. Its antigen is still unknown. Within the sample, other DNA sequences also encode this same CDR3. This CDR3 comprises 10 residues. The ends were cut back, 2 bases at V and 7 bases at J, with 0 bases in the middle. Looked up from germline, CDR1 is SNHLY and CDR2 is FYNNEI. This record comes from a study of CD8+ T cells in alopecia areata. Study at large: The drug, tofacitinib, lasted 6 to 18 months, followed by 6 months off drug. The investigators scored severity in treated patients by the percentage of affected scalp area. Study-level findings and limits: Sequenced scalp T cells also include alphabeta T cells resident in normal skin. Shared TCR sequences were less clear between patients than in mice, possibly partly from HLA diversity.

Sequencing templates came from extracted RNA that was reverse transcribed into cDNA. TCRdb's copy holds only in-frame clones and misses some; the assay was immunoSEQ multiplex PCR. The table has about 97,000 clones, approximately 63% seen once; the top ten hold about a sixth. The treatment denotes: oral pan-JAK inhibitor, 5-10 mg twice daily. V gene TRBV2 combines with J gene TRBJ2-1; D unclear. Source: CD8+ T cells sorted from blood, taken between weeks 55 and 65, from a patient treated with tofacitinib. This clonotype was sampled from a human donor with alopecia areata. The CDR3 nucleotides read TGTGCCAGCAGTGAAAATGAGCAGTTCTTC. Its translation: CASSENEQFF.